Below, 28 T cell receptor beta chains from the same sample are listed, as sequenced in a study of CD8+ T cells in alopecia areata. RNA was isolated and reverse transcribed to cDNA, the sequencing template. This table comes from immunoSEQ multiplex PCR, and its TCRdb copy is limited to in-frame clones, with some not included. This sample has 110,000 or so clones; roughly 56% occur once, and the top ten carry approximately 3.1%. Treatment noted: oral pan-JAK inhibitor, 5-10 mg twice daily. Sequences were derived from CD4+ T cells sorted from blood, sampled at week 24, from a patient treated with tofacitinib. The receptor source for this set is a human donor with alopecia areata.

The chain is built from TRBV25-1 and TRBJ2-5; tentatively, D is TRBD1 or TRBD2 (6 bases each). The V gene lost 7 bases and the J gene lost 5 bases, with 17 bases spanning the gap. The CDR3 is 14 amino acids. Germline V CDR1 and CDR2: MGHDK, SYGVNS. The CDR3 reads CASNGGLGTETQYF. In nucleotides, the CDR3 is TGTGCCAGCAATGGGGGGCTGGGGACGGAGACCCAGTACTTC.

This clone turned up a few times. This chain connects TRBV11-2 to TRBJ2-1; D may be TRBD2 (5 bases). The CDR3 runs to 12 residues. Trimming took off 3 bases at V and 10 bases at J, with 10 bases between the two ends. Germline-derived CDR1 and CDR2 are SGHAT and FQNNGV. CDR3 protein: CASSFPGIEQFF. CDR3 bases: TGTGCCAGCAGCTTTCCGGGGATCGAGCAGTTCTTC.

The chain joins TRBV29-1 to TRBJ2-1, with 12 bases aligning to TRBD2. The germline V gene encodes CDR1 SQVTM and CDR2 ANQGSEA. The CDR3 is made up of 14 amino acids. V was pared by 6 bases and J by 7 bases, with 7 bases of the junction left unmatched. The CDR3 nucleotides read TGCAGCGTGGCTACTAGCGGGGGGAGAAATGAGCAGTTCTTC. Its translation is CSVATSGGRNEQFF.

The V and J genes are TRBV4-2 and TRBJ1-2; D call uncertain. The germline V and J ends were trimmed by 1 base and 4 bases, with 10 bases remaining between them. The CDR3 consists of 14 residues. Germline assignment: CDR1 LGHNA and CDR2 YNFKEQ. The CDR3 region is CASSQGRVSYGYTF. In nucleotides, the CDR3 is TGTGCCAGCAGCCAAGGGAGGGTGTCCTATGGCTACACCTTC.

This rearrangement joins TRBV6-5 to TRBJ2-3; 7 positions agree with TRBD2. The CDR3 extends over 16 amino acids. The V gene's germline CDR1 is MNHEY and CDR2 SVGAGI. The V gene end was trimmed by 0 bases and the J gene end by 4 bases; junction bases not matched to a gene: 7. The CDR3 DNA follows: TGTGCCAGCAGTTACTCGGGGGGGATGGCGGCAGATACGCAGTATTTT. It specifies CASSYSGGMAADTQYF.

The chain links TRBV5-4 to TRBJ1-6; 9 bases agree with TRBD1. Germline V lookup: CDR1 SGHNT, CDR2 YYREEE (reference sequence). V dropped 4 bases and J dropped 10; count of bases not matched to a gene: 6. This CDR3 spans 14 amino acids. CDR3 sequence: CASSLRTGESPLHF. CDR3 DNA: TGTGCCAGCAGCCTACGGACAGGGGAATCACCCCTCCACTTT.

Concerning this clone itself: Germline and junction disagree at one end, which may indicate a read error. The V call is TRBV7-7, the J call TRBJ2-1; D is ambiguous. The germline CDR1 and CDR2 sequences are SSHAT and FNYEAQ (reference sequence). The CDR3 is made up of 15 amino acids. CDR3 coding DNA: TGTGCTAGCAGCACCGGACGGAGCTCCTACAATGAGCAGTTCTTC. It codes for CASSTGRSSYNEQFF.

The chain has TRBV30 and TRBJ1-3; D is unclear. The CDR3 covers 13 residues. V lost 4 bases to trimming and J lost 0 bases, with 7 bases between them. Looked up from germline, CDR1 is GTSNPN and CDR2 is SVGIG (reference sequence). CDR3 coding DNA: TGTGCCTGGAACAAAGTCTCTGGAAACACCATATATTTT. It translates to CAWNKVSGNTIYF.

Turning to this clone: This CDR3 is also generated by other DNA sequences in the sample. The chain is built from TRBV5-1 and TRBJ2-5; D uncertain. V gave up 4 bases and J gave up 2 bases, with 3 bases separating them. The CDR3 consists of 11 residues. Per the germline V gene, CDR1 is SGHRS and CDR2 is YFSETQ. The CDR3 protein is CASSLQETQYF. For the CDR3, the DNA is TGCGCCAGCAGCCTACAAGAGACCCAGTACTTC.

The V and J genes are TRBV30 and TRBJ1-1, with TRBD1 identical over 7 bases. CDR3 length equals 14 residues. V shed 1 base, J shed 10 bases, and the junction held 12 bases outside the gene matches. Germline-derived CDR1 and CDR2 are GTSNPN and SVGIG (reference sequence). CDR3 sequence: CAWSAGGTANAAFF. Here the CDR3 DNA reads TGTGCCTGGAGTGCAGGCGGGACAGCGAACGCAGCTTTCTTT.

Here the CDR3 DNA reads TGTGCCAGCAGTCAAACAGATTTCTACGAGCAGTACTTC. Encoded protein: CASSQTDFYEQYF. The chain employs TRBV6-1 and TRBJ2-7; no definite D call. The CDR3 totals 13 residues. The V gene's germline CDR1 is MNHNS and CDR2 SASEGT. V gave up 5 bases and J gave up 3 bases, with 11 bases separating them.

CDR3 loop: CSGGTVNTGELFF. CDR3 bases: TGCAGCGGGGGGACCGTGAACACCGGGGAGCTGTTTTTT. The J gene is TRBJ2-2, the V gene TRBV29-1; D tentatively reads TRBD1 or TRBD2 (5 bases each). With 7 bases removed from V and 1 base from J, the gap between germline ends came to 10 bases. Germline CDR1 SQVTM, CDR2 ANQGSEA. The CDR3 has 13 residues.

This chain links TRBV4-2 with TRBJ2-3; D is ambiguous. Trimming shortened V by 0 bases and J by 2 bases, and 9 bases separated the two germline ends. Germline CDR1 LGHNA, CDR2 YNFKEQ. There are 15 residues in the CDR3. CDR3 coding DNA: TGTGCCAGCAGCCAAGATCAGATCATCACAGATACGCAGTATTTT. Translated: CASSQDQIITDTQYF.

The chain combines TRBV6-5 with TRBJ2-6; TRBD1 matches 7 bases. Trimming cost V 5 bases and J 12 bases; bases outside gene matches: 13. Germline CDR1 is MNHEY and CDR2 is SVGAGI. The CDR3 spans 15 residues. CDR3: CASSRATGTARVLTF. The CDR3 DNA sequence: TGTGCCAGCAGTCGGGCGACCGGGACAGCCCGCGTCCTGACTTTC.

This sequence joins TRBV29-1 and TRBJ2-1; no definite D call. CDR3 length equals 13 residues. Deletions cut 4 bases from V and 1 base from J, with 8 bases between. Germline CDR1 is SQVTM and CDR2 is ANQGSEA. This chain's CDR3 is CSVVSPSYNEQFF. CDR3 bases: TGCAGCGTTGTTAGCCCATCCTACAATGAGCAGTTCTTC.

The V and J genes are TRBV29-1 and TRBJ2-2, with D maybe TRBD2 (5 bases). In germline, CDR1 is SQVTM, CDR2 ANQGSEA. CDR3 length: 13 amino acids. In DNA, the CDR3 is TGCCTCGCGGGTGAAGCGAACACCGGGGAGCTGTTTTTT. This codes for CLAGEANTGELFF.

This clone occurred once. This sequence joins TRBV30 and TRBJ1-1; D uncertain. The germline CDR1 and CDR2 sequences are GTSNPN and SVGIG (reference sequence). The CDR3 has 13 amino acids. Trimming cost V 0 bases and J 2 bases, with 7 bases left between them. CDR3 sequence: CAWSVVGNTEAFF. The CDR3 region has the DNA TGTGCCTGGAGTGTAGTAGGAAACACTGAAGCTTTCTTT.

In this sample, this clone turned up once. This sequence joins TRBV20-1 and TRBJ1-2; D call uncertain. The CDR3 spans 11 residues. Trimming stripped 3 bases from V and 5 bases from J, with 7 bases between. Germline V gives CDR1 DFQATT, CDR2 SNEGSKA (reference sequence). CDR3 sequence reads: CSASDRYGYTF. Written as DNA, the CDR3 is TGCAGTGCTAGCGACCGGTATGGCTACACCTTC.

This clone has only a few counts. The chain carries TRBV29-1 and TRBJ2-1, with 8 bases fitting TRBD1. The CDR3 spans 12 residues. Germline CDR1 is SQVTM and CDR2 is ANQGSEA. Trimming removed 7 bases from V and 7 bases from J; junction bases left unmatched: 6. The CDR3 DNA is TGCAGCGGGACAGGGTATGGTAATGAGCAGTTCTTC. The encoded protein is CSGTGYGNEQFF.

This clone occurred a few times. The chain recombines TRBV7-2 with TRBJ1-5; 10 bases map to TRBD1. The junction had 7 bases not matched to a gene; V was cut back by 6 bases and J by 5 bases. Germline CDR1 and CDR2: SGHTA and FQGNSA. The CDR3 runs to 15 residues. The CDR3 region is CASSLWGTGDQPQHF. In DNA, the CDR3 is TGTGCCAGCAGTCTGTGGGGGACAGGGGATCAGCCCCAGCATTTT.

The chain links TRBV5-1 to TRBJ1-1, with unresolved D. Trimming removed 0 bases from V and 0 bases from J, with 6 bases in between. This CDR3 contains 14 residues. The germline CDR1 and CDR2 sequences are SGHRS and YFSETQ. The CDR3 region has the DNA TGCGCCAGCAGCTTGGCAAATATGAACACTGAAGCTTTCTTT. It encodes CASSLANMNTEAFF.

The chain couples TRBV5-4 to TRBJ2-1; D is ambiguous. The CDR3 spans 13 residues. V was pared by 0 bases and J by 9 bases, with 10 bases between. Germline V gene sequence: CDR1 SGHNT, CDR2 YYREEE (reference sequence). This chain's CDR3 is CASSLVQYGEQFF. CDR3 DNA sequence: TGTGCCAGCAGCTTGGTGCAGTACGGTGAGCAGTTCTTC.

This clone has just one count. The rearrangement joins TRBV4-2 to TRBJ2-2; 9 positions match TRBD2. Looked up from germline, CDR1 is LGHNA and CDR2 is YNFKEQ. The CDR3 is made up of 17 amino acids. Trimming cost V 1 base and J 7 bases; bases outside gene matches: 10. The DNA for the CDR3 is TGTGCCAGCAGCCAAGTAGGCCTAGCGGGGAGGCGCGGGGAGCTGTTTTTT. Translating it yields CASSQVGLAGRRGELFF.

A few counts support this clone. The genes are TRBV5-6 and TRBJ1-2; D not resolved. The V end lost 3 bases, the J end lost 4 bases, and 7 bases lay between the germline ends. The CDR3 consists of 12 residues. The germline V gene encodes CDR1 SGHDT and CDR2 YYEEEE. CDR3 nucleotide sequence: TGTGCCAGCAGCTCAAACCTCTATGGCTACACCTTC. This codes for CASSSNLYGYTF.

The rearrangement links TRBV2 to TRBJ2-2; D remains ambiguous. With 4 bases removed from V and 3 bases from J, the gap between germline ends came to 12 bases. The CDR3 is made up of 15 amino acids. Germline lookup yields CDR1 SNHLY and CDR2 FYNNEI. CDR3 sequence reads: CASSGGPADTGELFF. The CDR3 nucleotides are TGTGCCAGCAGTGGGGGTCCCGCGGACACCGGGGAGCTGTTTTTT.

The CDR3 DNA is TGTGCCAGCAGGGGAGGGGGCGCGGGTGGCTACACCTTC. Translation: CASRGGGAGGYTF. The rearrangement uses TRBV27 and TRBJ1-2, with 7 bases fitting TRBD1. Germline CDR1 is MNHEY and CDR2 is SMNVEV (reference sequence). There are 13 residues in the CDR3. The J segment lost 7 bases and the V segment lost 6 bases, leaving 8 bases of the junction unmatched.

This chain joins TRBV30 and TRBJ1-1; D is undetermined. CDR1 and CDR2 from the germline V gene are GTSNPN and SVGIG (reference sequence). The CDR3 spans 14 residues. Trimming removed 2 bases from V and 1 base from J, with 11 bases in between. The CDR3 nucleotides are TGTGCCTGGAGTTTGCTCCCAGGGAACACTGAAGCTTTCTTT. Translating gives CAWSLLPGNTEAFF.

This clone has only a few counts. The chain combines TRBV29-1 with TRBJ2-1; either TRBD1 or TRBD2 may supply D (5 bases each). The germline V gene has CDR1 SQVTM and CDR2 ANQGSEA. This CDR3 region has 13 residues. V lost 4 bases and J lost 4, with 11 bases in between. The CDR3 nucleotides read TGCAGCGTTGGGGGCCGACTATACAATGAGCAGTTCTTC. The encoded protein is CSVGGRLYNEQFF.